The rows below give T cell receptor beta chains drawn from one sample of a study. TCRdb independently ran MiXCR on the 5' RACE reads; one entry per CDR3 protein. The table records some 8,000 distinct CDR3 sequences, around 50% of them present only once. Sequences were obtained from memory CD4+ T cells sorted from a lymph node. These receptors were taken from a female donor with breast cancer. Both conserved end residues are part of each CDR3. Each record gives: D gene, clone size, V gene, J gene, CDR3 DNA, CDR3 protein. A D gene is named only where the DNA matches it firmly. Size is omitted from some rows. Given values are once, few, many or a class for expanded clones.

NA	NA	TRBV5-1	TRBJ1-2	TGCGCCAGCAGCAAGGGACCGTCTCCCTATGGCTACACCTTC	CASSKGPSPYGYTF
NA	few	TRBV5-1	TRBJ2-7	TGCGCCAGCAGTCCTCTAGGGGGGGGCAACGAGCAGTACTTC	CASSPLGGGNEQYF
TRBD1	few	TRBV9	TRBJ1-6	TGTGCCAGCAGCTCCGAGGGGGGGACAGGAGGGCACACCCTCCACTTT	CASSSEGGTGGHTLHF
TRBD2	NA	TRBV4-1	TRBJ2-7	TGCGCCAGCAGCCACCCGACTAGCGGCTCCTACGAGCAGTACTTC	CASSHPTSGSYEQYF
NA	NA	TRBV27	TRBJ1-3	TGTGCCAGAAGTATGCAGGCAGGAAACACCATATATTTT	CARSMQAGNTIYF
NA	few	TRBV4-2	TRBJ2-1	TGTGCCAGCAGCCAAGACCCTATCTACAATGAGCAGTTCTTC	CASSQDPIYNEQFF
NA	once	TRBV25-1	TRBJ2-1	TGTGCCAGCAACCTAGGGTACAATGAGCAGTTCTTC	CASNLGYNEQFF
NA	few	TRBV20-1	TRBJ2-1	TGCAGTGCTAGAGATGACGGTTGGAATGAGCAGTTCTTC	CSARDDGWNEQFF
NA	NA	TRBV5-1	TRBJ2-6	TGCGCCAGCAGCCTACTAGTGGCCCTGGGTGGGGCCAACGTCCTGACTTTC	CASSLLVALGGANVLTF
NA	NA	TRBV20-1	TRBJ2-5	TGCAGTGCAAGACTTGACCCTGGGGGCCAGTACTTC	CSARLDPGGQYF
TRBD2	NA	TRBV7-2	TRBJ2-1	TGTGCCAGCAGCTTTAGCGGGGGGGCGATTCGCAATGAGCAGTTCTTC	CASSFSGGAIRNEQFF
NA	once	TRBV11-1	TRBJ1-4	TGTACCAGCAGGCGGGACAACGCTGATGAAAAACTGTTTTTT	CTSRRDNADEKLFF
NA	NA	TRBV29-1	TRBJ2-1	TGCAGCGTTGGTCCCAGACCAAATGAGCAGTTCTTC	CSVGPRPNEQFF
NA	NA	TRBV4-2	TRBJ1-6	TGTGCCAGCAGCCCCAACGGACAGAAGGCGGCCCTCCACTTT	CASSPNGQKAALHF
NA	NA	TRBV5-5	TRBJ1-3	TGTGCCAGCAGCTCAAAGGACGGCACCTCTAACACCAAATATTTT	CASSSKDGTSNTKYF
TRBD1	NA	TRBV28	TRBJ2-7	TGTGCCAGCAGTCTCTCACCGGGACAGGGAATCTACGAGCAGTACTTC	CASSLSPGQGIYEQYF
TRBD1	NA	TRBV27	TRBJ2-7	TGTGCCAGCAGTCTGGGACAGAGGTACGAGCAGTACTTC	CASSLGQRYEQYF
TRBD1	NA	TRBV29-1	TRBJ1-1	TGCAACGAGTCATCCGGGACAGGGGGGTTAACTGAAGCTTTCTTT	CNESSGTGGLTEAFF
NA	NA	TRBV9	TRBJ1-2	TGTGCCAGCAGCGTAGAGTCGGGCTATGGCTACACCTTC	CASSVESGYGYTF
NA	NA	TRBV20-1	TRBJ2-3	TGCAGTGCTAGTTTTCCAAGCAGAGATACGCAGTATTTT	CSASFPSRDTQYF
TRBD1	NA	TRBV6-5	TRBJ1-2	TGTGCCAGCAGCACCCAACAGGGGTTTGGCTACACCTTC	CASSTQQGFGYTF
NA	NA	TRBV7-2	TRBJ2-3	TGTGCCAGCAGCTTAGCGGTCGGCGGGGGCTTGGGTACAGATACGCAGTATTTT	CASSLAVGGGLGTDTQYF
NA	NA	TRBV10-2	TRBJ2-7	TGCGCCAGCACCGGCTTCAGTTCGGGGGACGAGCAGTACTTC	CASTGFSSGDEQYF
TRBD2	NA	TRBV20-1	TRBJ2-2	TGCAGTGCCACCCACCTTAGCGGGAAGGACGGGGAGCTGTTTTTT	CSATHLSGKDGELFF
NA	NA	TRBV28	TRBJ2-7	TGTGCCAGCAGGGCGGGACGGGATGCCTCCGAGCAGTACTTC	CASRAGRDASEQYF
TRBD2	NA	TRBV10-2	TRBJ2-7	TGCGCCAGCAGTGAGGGTGCGGGGGGGTTCTCCGAGCAGTACTTC	CASSEGAGGFSEQYF
NA	few	TRBV6-2/TRBV6-3	TRBJ2-7	TGTGCCAGCAGCCTCGGATATAATAAGCAGTACTTC	CASSLGYNKQYF
NA	NA	TRBV20-1	TRBJ2-3	TGCAGTGCTAAGCGGGTTCGGGCAGATACGCAGTATTTT	CSAKRVRADTQYF
NA	few	TRBV29-1	TRBJ2-3	TGCAGCATCGGATCGGTCGGCAAAACAGATACGCAGTATTTT	CSIGSVGKTDTQYF
NA	few	TRBV24-1	TRBJ2-3	TGTGCCACCAGTGAGCTCGGGACGACGCAGTATTTT	CATSELGTTQYF
NA	few	TRBV2	TRBJ1-5	TGTGCCAGCAGTGAATTTTGGGGCAATCAGCCCCAGCATTTT	CASSEFWGNQPQHF
NA	once	TRBV18	TRBJ1-1	TGTGCCAGCTCACCATTACTGGGAGACACTGAAGCTTTCTTT	CASSPLLGDTEAFF
NA	NA	TRBV18	TRBJ2-7	TGTGCCAGCTCACCATCGGGCAGCAGCCACGAGCAGTACTTC	CASSPSGSSHEQYF
TRBD2	few	TRBV12-3/TRBV12-4	TRBJ2-7	TGTGCCAGCAGAAGGGAGAGCGGGGGGTCCTACGAGCAGTACTTC	CASRRESGGSYEQYF
NA	NA	TRBV20-1	TRBJ1-2	TGCAGTGCTATAACAGGCATTGTGGCCTATGGCTACACCTTC	CSAITGIVAYGYTF
TRBD2	NA	TRBV4-2	TRBJ2-7	TGTGCCAGCAGCCAAGGACTAGCGGGAGACTACGAGCAGTACTTC	CASSQGLAGDYEQYF
NA	once	TRBV19	TRBJ2-7	TGTGCCAGTAGTATCCAACTTGGAGAGGGCGAGCAGTACTTC	CASSIQLGEGEQYF
NA	few	TRBV20-1	TRBJ1-5	TGCAGTGCAGAGGGGGGCGACAGGCCGGGGGGTCAGCCCCAGCATTTT	CSAEGGDRPGGQPQHF
NA	few	TRBV7-8	TRBJ1-1	TGTGCCAGCAGCTTTCGAGTGGGGGTCACTGAAGCTTTCTTT	CASSFRVGVTEAFF
NA	NA	TRBV7-8	TRBJ2-6	TGTGCCAGCAGTGCACACAGGGCCAACGTCCTGACTTTC	CASSAHRANVLTF
NA	few	TRBV20-1	TRBJ2-7	TGCAGTGCTAGTACGGGGAGCTCCTACGAGCAGTACTTC	CSASTGSSYEQYF
NA	NA	TRBV3-1	TRBJ1-4	TGTGCCAGCAGCCAAGGTGGCTACACTGAAAAACTGTTTTTT	CASSQGGYTEKLFF
NA	NA	TRBV6-2/TRBV6-3	TRBJ1-2	TGTGCCAGCAGTCTCGCAGACCCCCATAATGGCTACACCTTC	CASSLADPHNGYTF
NA	NA	TRBV7-3	TRBJ1-1	TGTGCCAGCAGCTTATTATCCCACACTGAAGCTTTCTTT	CASSLLSHTEAFF
NA	NA	TRBV7-2	TRBJ1-2	TGTGCCAGCTATGTTTTTCGTGGCTACACCTTC	CASYVFRGYTF
NA	once	TRBV25-1	TRBJ1-5	TGTGCCAGCAGTGACGTGGGTAGCAATCAGCCCCAGCATTTT	CASSDVGSNQPQHF
NA	NA	TRBV29-1	TRBJ2-1	TGCAGCGTAGGGGGACTATACAATGAGCAGTTCTTC	CSVGGLYNEQFF
NA	NA	TRBV28	TRBJ1-5	TGTGCCAGCAGCCGGCTTACTACCGGGAGGAATCAGCCCCAGCATTTT	CASSRLTTGRNQPQHF
TRBD1	few	TRBV28	TRBJ2-7	TGTGCCAGCGATTCGGGACAGAAATACGAGCAGTACTTC	CASDSGQKYEQYF
TRBD1	few	TRBV20-1	TRBJ2-7	TGCAGTGCTTTTACCGGGACAGGAAGAGTTGAGCAGTACTTC	CSAFTGTGRVEQYF
TRBD1	NA	TRBV29-1	TRBJ2-5	TGCAGCGTTGAGGGGACAGTCGAAGAGACCCAGTACTTC	CSVEGTVEETQYF
NA	few	TRBV27	TRBJ2-7	TGTGCCAGCAGTTTAAGATGGGGGTACGAGCAGTACTTC	CASSLRWGYEQYF